Listed below are T cell receptor beta chains from one sample, sequenced in a study of beta chain features in type 1 diabetes. The protocol was immunoSEQ multiplex PCR, while the TCRdb copy is restricted to in-frame clones and leaves out a portion. The data hold roughly 160,000 clones, with just over 8% observed a single time. Sequencing was done on a sample of central memory CD4+ T cells from blood. Receptors originate from a young woman with type 1 diabetes. Both conserved end residues are part of each CDR3. D genes are given only for firm matches. Clone size is shown for a subset of rows, as once, few, many or a class of expanded clone.

TRBV28,few,.,TRBJ1-2,CASSNPLGTGSGDYGYTF,TGTGCCAGCAGCAACCCCTTAGGAACAGGGTCAGGGGACTATGGCTACACCTTC
TRBV11-3,few,TRBD1,TRBJ2-7,CASSIQGVDEQYF,TGTGCCAGCAGCATACAGGGGGTCGACGAGCAGTACTTC
TRBV19,.,.,TRBJ1-6,CASSIEHGESGNSPLHF,TGTGCCAGTAGTATAGAACACGGGGAAAGTGGCAATTCACCCCTCCACTTT
TRBV29-1,few,TRBD2,TRBJ2-1,CSLAGGRGSYNEQFF,TGCAGCTTGGCGGGGGGTCGGGGGTCCTACAATGAGCAGTTCTTC
TRBV7-2,few,TRBD1,TRBJ2-5,CASSPRDSQETQYF,TGTGCCAGCAGCCCTAGGGACAGCCAAGAGACCCAGTACTTC
TRBV7-7,few,TRBD2,TRBJ2-5,CASSLSGGAGETQYF,TGTGCCAGCAGCTTAAGCGGGGGGGCCGGGGAGACCCAGTACTTC
TRBV19,.,.,TRBJ2-3,CASSSRQHTQYF,TGTGCCAGTAGTTCCCGACAGCATACGCAGTATTTT
TRBV7-8,few,.,TRBJ2-1,CASSLVAAAYNEQFF,TGTGCCAGCAGCTTAGTAGCGGCAGCGTACAATGAGCAGTTCTTC
TRBV29-1,.,TRBD1,TRBJ1-1,CSGGPRGLNTEAFF,TGCAGCGGAGGACCTAGGGGGCTGAACACTGAAGCTTTCTTT
TRBV29-1,many,.,TRBJ1-2,CSVEDRGIYGYTF,TGCAGCGTTGAAGATCGGGGGATCTATGGCTACACCTTC
TRBV7-3,few,TRBD1,TRBJ1-5,CASSVTGGSQPQHF,TGTGCCAGCAGCGTCACAGGGGGGAGCCAGCCCCAGCATTTT
TRBV2,.,TRBD1,TRBJ1-1,CATTGTGLGNTEAFF,TGTGCCACCACCGGGACAGGGCTTGGGAACACTGAAGCTTTCTTT
TRBV7-9,few,.,TRBJ2-3,CASSLDRLRDTQYF,TGTGCCAGCAGCTTAGATCGCCTGAGGGATACGCAGTATTTT
TRBV15,.,.,TRBJ1-5,CATSSSYRDNQPQHF,TGTGCCACCAGCAGTTCCTACAGGGATAATCAGCCCCAGCATTTT
TRBV21-1,few,.,TRBJ2-7,CASSPRHGGGTYEQYF,TGTGCCAGCAGCCCAAGACACGGGGGGGGTACCTACGAGCAGTACTTC
TRBV28,.,TRBD1,TRBJ1-2,CASSLHDRVNYGYTF,TGTGCCAGCAGTCTCCATGACAGGGTTAACTATGGCTACACCTTC
TRBV11-2,few,.,TRBJ1-1,CASSLESQGKAFF,TGTGCCAGCAGCTTAGAATCACAGGGAAAAGCTTTCTTT
TRBV7-2,.,.,TRBJ2-3,CASSLRPTLTDTQYF,TGTGCCAGCAGCTTACGCCCTACCCTGACTGATACGCAGTATTTT
TRBV14,.,.,TRBJ2-1,CASSPRPRGEQFF,TGTGCCAGCAGCCCCCGCCCGCGCGGTGAGCAGTTCTTC
TRBV30,.,.,TRBJ1-5,CAWAGRSNQPQHF,TGTGCCTGGGCGGGCCGGTCCAATCAGCCCCAGCATTTT
TRBV7-3,.,.,TRBJ2-2,CASSFRGGELFF,TGTGCCAGCAGCTTTAGGGGCGGGGAGCTGTTTTTT
TRBV5-1,few,.,TRBJ2-1,CASKAQGSENEQFF,TGCGCCAGCAAGGCCCAGGGATCGGAGAATGAGCAGTTCTTC
TRBV28,few,TRBD2,TRBJ2-7,CASSLIAGRNEQYF,TGTGCCAGCAGTTTAATAGCGGGGAGAAACGAGCAGTACTTC
TRBV30,few,TRBD2,TRBJ2-1,CAWDTSGSWSYNEQFF,TGTGCCTGGGACACTAGCGGGAGTTGGTCCTACAATGAGCAGTTCTTC
TRBV6-1,.,.,TRBJ1-5,CASSQNSNQPQHF,TGTGCCAGCAGCCAGAATAGCAATCAGCCCCAGCATTTT
TRBV18,few,.,TRBJ2-2,CASSPSGQSNAGELFF,TGTGCCAGCTCACCCTCCGGACAGTCTAACGCCGGGGAGCTGTTTTTT
TRBV28,few,.,TRBJ1-2,CASRDSNYGYTF,TGTGCCAGCAGGGACAGTAACTATGGCTACACCTTC
TRBV7-2,few,.,TRBJ2-5,CASSLNQGGETQYF,TGTGCCAGCAGCTTAAATCAGGGCGGAGAGACCCAGTACTTC
TRBV30,.,TRBD1,TRBJ2-7,CAWDREQGYEQYF,TGTGCCTGGGATCGGGAACAGGGGTACGAGCAGTACTTC
TRBV29-1,few,.,TRBJ2-6,CSVGGGLKPPGANVLTF,TGCAGCGTTGGGGGGGGCCTCAAGCCCCCTGGGGCCAACGTCCTGACTTTC
TRBV7-2,few,TRBD1,TRBJ1-6,CATKTGASSYNSPLHF,TGTGCCACCAAAACAGGGGCCAGCTCCTATAATTCACCCCTCCACTTT
TRBV5-1,few,TRBD2,TRBJ2-4,CASSLGSGTSLVQYF,TGCGCCAGCAGCTTGGGGTCCGGGACTAGCTTAGTTCAGTACTTC
TRBV25-1,.,TRBD1,TRBJ1-2,CASSSGQGANGYTF,TGTGCCAGCAGTTCCGGACAGGGGGCGAATGGCTACACCTTC
TRBV18,few,TRBD1,TRBJ1-6,CASSPPGGQGQSPLHF,TGTGCCAGCTCACCACCGGGTGGACAGGGGCAATCACCCCTCCACTTT
TRBV5-1,.,TRBD1,TRBJ2-7,CASSTGQGGLEQYF,TGCGCCAGCAGCACGGGACAGGGGGGGCTCGAGCAGTACTTC
TRBV11-2,.,.,TRBJ2-3,CASSLAQGPDTQYF,TGTGCCAGCAGCTTAGCACAGGGTCCAGATACGCAGTATTTT
TRBV18,few,.,TRBJ1-4,CASSLNSGTSNEKLFF,TGTGCCAGCTCACTAAACTCCGGGACATCTAATGAAAAACTGTTTTTT
TRBV2,few,TRBD2,TRBJ2-5,CASSLGGGYQETQYF,TGTGCCAGCAGCCTCGGGGGGGGGTACCAAGAGACCCAGTACTTC
TRBV10-3,few,.,TRBJ2-5,CAVQSRETQYF,TGTGCCGTACAGAGCCGGGAGACCCAGTACTTC
TRBV5-1,.,TRBD1,TRBJ1-4,CASSFQTGVFEKLFF,TGCGCCAGCAGCTTTCAGACAGGGGTTTTTGAAAAACTGTTTTTT
TRBV7-2,many,.,TRBJ2-3,CASSPTGDTQYF,TGTGCCAGCAGCCCGACGGGGGATACGCAGTATTTT
TRBV4-1,.,.,TRBJ1-1,CASSQVRAENTEAFF,TGCGCCAGCAGCCAAGTCAGGGCCGAGAACACTGAAGCTTTCTTT
TRBV5-1,.,.,TRBJ2-1,CASSSQGAEQFF,TGCGCCAGCAGTTCGCAGGGTGCTGAGCAGTTCTTC
TRBV7-2,.,TRBD1,TRBJ1-3,CASSFQQGAGNTIYF,TGTGCCAGCAGCTTCCAACAGGGGGCTGGAAACACCATATATTTT
TRBV19,.,.,TRBJ2-7,CASSIRDTYEQYF,TGTGCCAGTAGTATACGGGATACCTACGAGCAGTACTTC
TRBV9,.,TRBD2,TRBJ2-3,CASSVGLAGSRVDTQYF,TGTGCCAGCAGCGTAGGGCTAGCGGGGTCGAGGGTAGATACGCAGTATTTT
TRBV30,.,.,TRBJ2-5,CAWSVLGAGKETQYF,TGTGCCTGGAGTGTTCTGGGGGCAGGAAAAGAGACCCAGTACTTC
TRBV4-3,few,TRBD1,TRBJ2-7,CASSAGTGVEQYF,TGCGCCAGCAGCGCCGGGACAGGGGTCGAGCAGTACTTC
TRBV19,.,TRBD1,TRBJ2-2,CASNWGQSGELFF,TGTGCCAGTAATTGGGGACAGTCCGGGGAGCTGTTTTTT
TRBV5-6,few,.,TRBJ1-5,CASSLGLRGNQPQHF,TGTGCCAGCAGCTTAGGTTTAAGGGGTAACCAGCCCCAGCATTTT